The clone carrying this T cell receptor (beta chain) has only a few counts. Assay used: immunoSEQ multiplex PCR; TCRdb lists only in-frame clones, some missing. The table records a few hundred thousand clones, approximately 86% of them present only once. The sample comes from a study of blood T cell repertoires in COVID-19. In the study overall: Samples came from the United States, Italy and Spain, spanning acute and convalescent COVID-19. The cDNA or gDNA used as material had been derived from T cells, B-cell-depleted T cells, or PBMCs.

The V gene end was trimmed by 11 bases and the J gene end by 8 bases; junction bases not matched to a gene: 10. This CDR3 is 14 amino acids long. From germline, CDR1 is SEHNR and CDR2 FQNEAQ (reference sequence). J is TRBJ2-1 and V is TRBV7-9; 12 bases fit TRBD2. This receptor was identified in a woman aged 55-69 years with COVID-19, enrolled during active disease. The source material was peripheral blood. The CDR3 DNA reads TGTGCCGGAGCTGCTAGCGGGGGGGCTTATGAGCAGTTCTTC. The encoded protein is CAGAASGGAYEQFF.